The subject of this entry is one TCR beta chain. One end of the junction is discordant with germline, which a read error may explain. The sample belongs to a study of immune evolution from preneoplasia to lung adenocarcinoma. The germline V gene encodes CDR1 SSHAT and CDR2 FNYEAQ (reference sequence). The CDR3 has 13 amino acids. Repertoires were generated with immunoSEQ multiplex PCR, while TCRdb's copy carries only in-frame clones and drops some. This sample yields some 9,100 clones, of which roughly 80% are seen a single time; approximately 8.7% belongs to the top ten. The chain is built from TRBV7-7 and TRBJ2-5, with D possibly matching TRBD1 (6 bases). Source material: FFPE minimally invasive lung adenocarcinoma tissue. This sequence originates from a donor older than 65 with lung adenocarcinoma. The CDR3 protein is CASSSQGGETQYF. The CDR3 nucleotides are TGTGCTAGCAGCTCACAGGGTGGGGAGACCCAGTACTTC. Complete variable domain (other parts from reference TRBV7-7 and TRBJ2-5): GAGVSQSPRYKVTKRGQDVTLRCDPISSHATLYWYQQALGQGPEFLTYFNYEAQPDKSGLPSDRFSAERPEGSISTLTIQRTEQRDSAMYRCASSSQGGETQYFGPGTRLLVL.